Listed here are 23 T cell receptor beta chains from one sample, sequenced in a study of OX40 agonist ivuxolimab in advanced cancers. Only in-frame clones appear in the TCRdb table, and some are missing; sequencing was by immunoSEQ multiplex PCR. The table shows 50,000 to 65,000 clones, with about 89% occurring only once. This specimen was CD4+ or CD8+ T cells sorted from blood, taken in a trial of the OX40 agonist ivuxolimab. The source is an adult with an advanced solid tumor such as melanoma, head and neck, liver or kidney cancer.

The genes are TRBV7-8 and TRBJ2-1; 7 nucleotides agree with TRBD2. Unmatched junction bases numbered 2, after V lost 4 bases and J lost 5 bases. CDR3 length equals 13 residues. Per the germline V gene, CDR1 is SGHVS and CDR2 is FQNEAQ. CDR3 amino acids: CASSWGRDNEQFF. The DNA for the CDR3 is TGTGCCAGCAGCTGGGGGAGGGACAATGAGCAGTTCTTC.

V is TRBV18 and J is TRBJ2-5, with TRBD1 identical over 7 bases. The CDR3 runs 14 residues. CDR1 and CDR2 from the germline V gene are KGHSH and LQKENI. V was pared by 4 bases and J by 2 bases, with 4 bases of the junction left unmatched. The CDR3 DNA is TGTGCCAGCTCACGGAACAGGGGTCAAGAGACCCAGTACTTC. Translation: CASSRNRGQETQYF.

This clone was seen once. A read error may produce the germline difference seen at one junction end. The chain links TRBV7-7 to TRBJ2-5; D is uncertain. CDR3 size: 15 residues. Germline assignment: CDR1 SSHAT and CDR2 FNYEAQ (reference sequence). CDR3 in amino acids: CASSLERHGGETQYF. As DNA, the CDR3 is TGTGCTAGCAGCTTAGAGAGACATGGCGGAGAGACCCAGTACTTC.

This clone appeared a few times. The chain's CDR3 is CASPGTSGGGETQYF. CDR3 DNA: TGTGCCAGCCCCGGGACTAGCGGAGGCGGGGAGACCCAGTACTTC. The J gene is TRBJ2-5, the V gene TRBV2; 11 nucleotides align to TRBD2. V was pared by 8 bases and J by 5 bases, with 10 bases of the junction left unmatched. CDR1 is SNHLY, CDR2 FYNNEI, per germline. CDR3 length: 15 residues.

V is TRBV2 and J is TRBJ1-4; tentatively, D is TRBD1 (5 bases). The V gene lost 3 bases and the J gene lost 8 bases, with 16 bases spanning the gap. The germline gives CDR1 SNHLY, CDR2 FYNNEI. The CDR3 extends over 15 amino acids. The DNA of the CDR3 is TGTGCCAGCAGTGATACCCAGGGCAGACGAGAAAAACTGTTTTTT. It translates to CASSDTQGRREKLFF.

This chain joins TRBV7-9 and TRBJ1-1; D unclear. Trimming took 3 bases from V and 1 from J, leaving 6 bases between them. This CDR3 comprises 13 residues. Looked up from germline, CDR1 is SEHNR and CDR2 is FQNEAQ (reference sequence). In DNA, the CDR3 is TGTGCCAGCAGCTTCCCTCCGAACACTGAAGCTTTCTTT. Translating gives CASSFPPNTEAFF.

The CDR3 here is CASSLTDRSNTGELFF. CDR3 nucleotides: TGTGCCAGTTCCCTCACGGACAGGTCGAACACCGGGGAGCTGTTTTTT. This chain uses TRBV7-6 with TRBJ2-2; TRBD1 aligns across 7 bases. The CDR3 is 16 residues long. V shed 9 bases, J shed 0 bases, and the junction held 10 bases outside the gene matches. From germline, CDR1 is SGHVS and CDR2 FNYEAQ.

The gene calls are TRBV19 and TRBJ2-3; D may be TRBD2 (5 bases). V was clipped by 1 base and J by 4 bases, with 9 bases between them. The V gene's germline CDR1 is LNHDA and CDR2 SQIVND (reference sequence). This CDR3 has 14 amino acids. CDR3 coding DNA: TGTGCCAGTAGTATAGGTAGCGTGGCAGATACGCAGTATTTT. It encodes CASSIGSVADTQYF.

This chain joins TRBV5-4 and TRBJ2-7, with 9 bases identical to TRBD1. Germline values: CDR1 SGHNT, CDR2 YYREEE (reference sequence). V was clipped by 3 bases and J by 2 bases; unmatched bases: 0. The CDR3 runs to 13 residues. CDR3 nucleotides: TGTGCCAGCAGCTGGGACAGGGCCTACGAGCAGTACTTC. Protein product: CASSWDRAYEQYF.

This rearrangement joins TRBV5-4 to TRBJ2-7, with D unresolved. This CDR3 contains 12 residues. Germline lookup yields CDR1 SGHNT and CDR2 YYREEE (reference sequence). The V and J ends lost 0 bases and 7 bases respectively, with 8 bases between them. CDR3 coding DNA: TGTGCCAGCAGCTTGGTGCGAGCAGAGCAGTACTTC. This codes for CASSLVRAEQYF.

The chain has TRBV6-4 and TRBJ2-2, with 8 bases matching TRBD2. The junction had 7 bases not matched to a gene; V was cut back by 0 bases and J by 4 bases. CDR3 length: 17 amino acids. Germline CDR1 reads MRHNA; CDR2 reads SNTAGT. The CDR3 region has the DNA TGTGCCAGCAGTGACTCGTGGCGGGGGGACGGCACCGGGGAGCTGTTTTTT. Protein sequence: CASSDSWRGDGTGELFF.

The rearrangement links TRBV28 to TRBJ1-2; D is unresolved. CDR1 MDHEN and CDR2 SYDVKM come from the germline V gene. This CDR3 comprises 10 residues. V was shortened by 3 bases and J by 6 bases, with 2 bases between the two germline ends. The CDR3 loop is CASSLDGYTF. As DNA, the CDR3 is TGTGCCAGCAGTTTGGATGGCTACACCTTC.

The chain joins TRBV2 to TRBJ2-7, with 13 bases fitting TRBD2. This CDR3 is 15 amino acids long. Germline values: CDR1 SNHLY, CDR2 FYNNEI. After removal of 6 bases from V and 6 bases from J, the junction contained 8 bases not matched to a gene. CDR3 loop: CASSITLAGGPEQYF. CDR3 nucleotides: TGTGCCAGCAGCATAACACTAGCGGGAGGGCCCGAGCAGTACTTC.

The V and J genes are TRBV21-1 and TRBJ2-1; the table's D gene call, TRBD2, was not cross checked with the DNA. TRBV21-1 is a known pseudogene. This CDR3 contains 17 residues. Here the CDR3 DNA reads TGTGCCAGCAGCAAAGGTGCCCCTAAAACGCGGTACAATGAGCAGTTCTTC. The encoded protein is CASSKGAPKTRYNEQFF.

The chain links TRBV23-1 to TRBJ2-7; 8 bases map to TRBD2. TRBV23-1 is identified as an open reading frame with a role that is uncertain. The J segment lost 2 bases and the V segment lost 0 bases, leaving 6 bases of the junction unmatched. The CDR3 loop spans 16 amino acids. The CDR3: CASSQSSRREAYEQYF. In DNA form, the CDR3 reads TGCGCCAGCAGTCAATCGTCAAGGCGGGAGGCCTACGAGCAGTACTTC.

The chain's CDR3 is CASTLWEGRGEQFF. Written as DNA, the CDR3 is TGCGCCAGCACCCTATGGGAAGGGAGAGGTGAGCAGTTCTTC. The chain joins TRBV4-1 to TRBJ2-1, with D possibly TRBD2 on 5 matching bases. This CDR3 is built from 14 residues. V was cut by 7 bases and J by 9 bases, with 19 bases left in between. Germline CDR1 and CDR2: MGHRA and YSYEKL.

The chain is built from TRBV2 and TRBJ2-2; a weak D match, TRBD1 (6 bases). The CDR3 loop spans 15 amino acids. With 6 bases removed from V and 2 bases from J, the gap between germline ends came to 13 bases. Germline assignment: CDR1 SNHLY and CDR2 FYNNEI. CDR3 coding DNA: TGTGCCAGCAGACCCCCGGACAGAAACACCGGGGAGCTGTTTTTT. As protein: CASRPPDRNTGELFF.

The CDR3 sequence is CASRTLAAYEQYF. CDR3 DNA sequence: TGTGCCAGCAGGACTCTAGCGGCATACGAGCAGTACTTC. The chain is built from TRBV6-5 and TRBJ2-7, with 7 bases matching TRBD2. Germline CDR1 and CDR2: MNHEY and SVGAGI. This CDR3 region has 13 residues. The V gene end was trimmed by 6 bases and the J gene end by 4 bases; junction bases not matched to a gene: 6.

This clone was detected only a few times. The chain is built from TRBV6-6 and TRBJ1-5; D is uncertain. Germline values: CDR1 MNHNY, CDR2 SVGAGI (reference sequence). Trimming removed 4 bases at V and 3 bases at J, with 16 bases between. CDR3 length equals 16 residues. The CDR3 DNA reads TGTGCCAGCAGTTCCCCGGCGGGTTTTAACAATCAGCCCCAGCATTTT. This translates into CASSSPAGFNNQPQHF.

This rearrangement joins TRBV7-3 to TRBJ1-1; possible D gene TRBD1, 6 bases. CDR1 is SGHTA and CDR2 is FQGTGA in the germline V gene. The CDR3 runs to 13 residues. V was cut by 4 bases and J by 5 bases, with 11 bases left in between. In DNA, the CDR3 is TGTGCCAGCAGCTCAGAGGGGACAACTGAAGCTTTCTTT. Encoded protein: CASSSEGTTEAFF.

The chain links TRBV19 to TRBJ1-2; tentatively, D is TRBD1 (5 bases). Germline V gives CDR1 LNHDA, CDR2 SQIVND (reference sequence). V was pared by 11 bases and J by 0 bases, with 13 bases between. This CDR3 region has 13 residues. The CDR3 loop is CAPGAAANYGYTF. Written as DNA, the CDR3 is TGTGCCCCCGGGGCAGCCGCTAACTATGGCTACACCTTC. The full variable domain, completed using reference TRBV19 and TRBJ1-2, is DGGITQSPKYLFRKEGQNVTLSCEQNLNHDAMYWYRQDPGQGLRLIYYSQIVNDFQKGDIAEGYSVSREKKESFPLTVTSAQKNPTAFYLCAPGAAANYGYTFGSGTRLTVV.

This chain links TRBV2 with TRBJ2-3; D unresolved. CDR1 and CDR2 from the germline V gene are SNHLY and FYNNEI. The CDR3 length is 12 residues. The V and J ends lost 4 bases and 15 bases respectively, with 17 bases between them. CDR3 sequence: CASSVGKDPLYF. CDR3 DNA: TGTGCCAGCAGTGTGGGAAAGGACCCGCTTTATTTT.

The chain is built from TRBV7-2 and TRBJ2-7; perhaps D is TRBD1 or TRBD2 (5 bases each). V lost 5 bases, J lost 7 bases, and 21 bases lay in between. The CDR3 loop spans 15 amino acids. The V gene's germline CDR1 is SGHTA and CDR2 FQGNSA. CDR3 protein: CASSPRVAGGSEQYF. The CDR3 DNA is TGTGCCAGCAGCCCCAGGGTAGCAGGAGGTTCGGAGCAGTACTTC.